The present entry profiles one T cell receptor beta chain with its context. Its antigen is not identified. The data belong to a study of cytomegalovirus exposure and HLA in healthy donors. The PCR contained 60 Vbeta and 13 Jbeta primers. This table comes from immunoSEQ multiplex PCR, and its TCRdb copy is limited to in-frame clones, with some not included. The repertoire holds tens of thousands of clones, with roughly 70% as singletons. Whole-study results and caveats: In vitro checks showed that a few CMV-associated chains really do target CMV antigens.

This receptor was obtained from a man between 60 and 70 years old in good health and CMV-seropositive. What was sequenced was PBMCs.

Written as DNA, the CDR3 is TGTGCCAGCACTGAGGCGGGCACCGGGGAGCTGTTTTTT. This sequence encodes CASTEAGTGELFF. J is TRBJ2-2 and V is TRBV9, with TRBD2 as a possible D gene (5 bases). Germline V gene sequence: CDR1 SGDLS, CDR2 YYNGEE. The CDR3 is made up of 13 amino acids. V lost 6 bases to trimming and J lost 4 bases, with 10 bases between them.